This T cell receptor beta chain came from a study of blood T cells in healthy people across ages. This clonotype came up a few times. CDR1 is SGHTA, CDR2 FQGNSA, per germline. The CDR3 has 15 residues. Deletions cut 1 base from V and 5 bases from J, with 15 bases between. Next came a second PCR, run for about 7 to 12 cycles, which used a sample-barcoded 5' primer along with a J-beta primer mix. All cDNA molecules were each tagged by a template-switch adaptor with 12 random nucleotides. In TCRdb, the 5' RACE reads were re-called with MiXCR into one record per CDR3 protein. The sample lists hundreds of thousands of distinct CDR3 sequences; around 24% were seen once. Isolation recovered at least 6.5 million PBMCs from every sample. These data also formed part of another study, on T cells of mothers and their children. That source reports: A few healthy Caucasian mothers, along with their six children, were the donors. Related mother-child pairs shared marginally more repertoire than unrelated pairs, though not significantly.

The sequencing input was blood. This chain connects TRBV7-2 to TRBJ2-7, with D possibly TRBD1 on 6 matching bases. This TCR came from a boy aged 5-17 years in good health. This chain's CDR3 is CASSLVALQGNEQYF. DNA for the CDR3: TGTGCCAGCAGCTTAGTAGCGCTACAGGGTAACGAGCAGTACTTC.